The subject of this entry is one T cell receptor (beta chain). Its antigen remains unknown. The data are from a study of shared clonotypes between healthy human individuals. This CDR3 has 12 residues. Germline V gives CDR1 MNHEY, CDR2 SMNVEV (reference sequence). V was pared by 4 bases and J by 12 bases, with 6 bases of the junction left unmatched. General study points: The rarefaction results pointed to incomplete sorted-subset sequencing despite large depth.

Genomic DNA belonging to each subset was distributed in equal measure over several immunoSEQ plates. Using immunoSEQ multiplex PCR, the repertoire was profiled, and TCRdb retains in-frame clones only, with some absent. Among about 2.3 million clones, more than 80% were seen once, and the ten largest hold about 0.39%. Source material: naive CD4+ T cells from PBMCs. The sample's subset: CD45RA+ positively selected. The chain carries TRBV27 and TRBJ2-7; 10 bases are shared with TRBD2. The clonotype was recovered from a man aged 18 to 35 in good health. Some clones in this sample may be carry-over from other donors' samples. This CDR3 reads CASSSSGSEWYF. CDR3 DNA: TGTGCCAGCAGTTCTAGCGGGAGTGAATGGTACTTC.